Reported below is one TCR beta chain. The antigen is unknown. CDR3 length equals 18 residues. V lost 0 bases, J lost 0 bases, and 14 bases lay in between. CDR1 is KGHSH, CDR2 LQKENI, per germline. The sample comes from a study of T cell responses to AZD1222 COVID-19 vaccine. Repertoires were generated with immunoSEQ multiplex PCR, while TCRdb's copy carries only in-frame clones and drops some. The table records about 120,000 clones, roughly 86% of them present only once. General study points: Seropositive status at baseline applied to only five or six AZD1222 recipients. Scientists sampled the repertoires only once the peak T cell response had passed.

The chain carries TRBV18 and TRBJ1-4; TRBD1 is a possible D gene (5 bases). The receptor was derived from an adult who received the AZD1222 COVID-19 vaccine. The source material was peripheral blood, sampled 28 days after the second AZD1222 dose. CDR3 sequence reads: CASSPPRQGTATNEKLFF. The CDR3 coding sequence is TGTGCCAGCTCACCACCTCGTCAGGGAACTGCAACTAATGAAAAACTGTTTTTT. Combining the CDR3 with reference TRBV18 and TRBJ1-4 gives the whole variable domain NAGVMQNPRHLVRRRGQEARLRCSPMKGHSHVYWYRQLPEEGLKFMVYLQKENIIDESGMPKERFSAEFPKEGPSILRIQQVVRGDSAAYFCASSPPRQGTATNEKLFFGSGTQLSVL.